The 23 T cell receptor beta chains reported below all come from one sample, sequenced in a study of blood T cell repertoires in COVID-19 (dated by TCRdb to about 2020). Library creation used the immunoSEQ multiplex PCR assay. What TCRdb holds here is the immuneACCESS table cut down to in-frame rearrangements. Part of the clones is not present; checked against another copy, under half of the missing clones reflect an unresolved V gene, and the others are unexplained. Recorded for this sample are roughly 190,000 clones; approximately 91% of them occurred a single time. Of the sample, about 1.1% falls within the top ten clones. The sample comprised peripheral blood. The receptors come from a man younger than 45 with acute or convalescent COVID-19.

V and J are TRBV4-1 and TRBJ1-5; 7 bases are shared with TRBD1. The germline V gene encodes CDR1 MGHRA and CDR2 YSYEKL. The CDR3 is made up of 16 amino acids. J lost 10 bases, V lost 0 bases, and 12 bases had no gene match. DNA for the CDR3: TGCGCCAGCAGCCAAGACGGTAGGACAGGCCTCAAACCCCAGCATTTT. Residues: CASSQDGRTGLKPQHF.

The chain links TRBV12-3 or TRBV12-4 to TRBJ2-7; the match to TRBD1 covers 11 bases. This CDR3 has 12 residues. V shed 11 bases, J shed 6 bases, and the junction held 6 bases outside the gene matches. The CDR3 DNA reads as TGTGCCGCGGGGACAGGGGGTTTCGAGCAGTACTTC. Its translation is CAAGTGGFEQYF.

This chain uses TRBV2 with TRBJ1-6; the match to TRBD1 covers 7 bases. The J segment lost 4 bases and the V segment lost 6 bases, leaving 6 bases of the junction unmatched. This CDR3 has 15 amino acids. Germline V gene data show CDR1 as SNHLY and CDR2 as FYNNEI. The CDR3 reads CASRSGQPYNSPLHF. In nucleotides, the CDR3 is TGTGCCAGCAGGTCGGGACAGCCGTATAATTCACCCCTCCACTTT.

V and J are TRBV6-5 and TRBJ2-5; D not resolved. V lost 6 bases, J lost 2 bases, and 4 bases lay in between. CDR3 length: 11 amino acids. Germline CDR1 MNHEY, CDR2 SVGAGI. CDR3 sequence: CASREQETQYF. Written as DNA, the CDR3 is TGTGCCAGCAGGGAGCAAGAGACCCAGTACTTC.

This chain connects TRBV9 to TRBJ2-7, with 9 bases identical to TRBD2. Trimming cost V 0 bases and J 5 bases; bases outside gene matches: 6. CDR3 length: 15 residues. Germline V gives CDR1 SGDLS, CDR2 YYNGEE. The CDR3 bases are TGTGCCAGCAGCGTAGAGGGCGGGAGGGGACACGAGCAGTACTTC. Amino acids: CASSVEGGRGHEQYF. Full variable domain (missing parts from reference TRBV9 and TRBJ2-7): DSGVTQTPKHLITATGQRVTLRCSPRSGDLSVYWYQQSLDQGLQFLIQYYNGEERAKGNILERFSAQQFPDLHSELNLSSLELGDSALYFCASSVEGGRGHEQYFGPGTRLTVT.

The chain links TRBV28 to TRBJ1-1; possible D gene TRBD1, 6 bases. The CDR3 sequence is 20 residues long. Trimming left V 4 bases short and J 1 base short, with 28 bases between. CDR1 is MDHEN and CDR2 is SYDVKM in the germline V gene. Here the CDR3 DNA reads TGTGCCAGCAGTTCCCCGTGGAGGGGGGGCCGAGGTGGAGCGAACACTGAAGCTTTCTTT. This sequence encodes CASSSPWRGGRGGANTEAFF.

This clone was observed once. Germline and junction disagree at one end, which may indicate a read error. Written as DNA, the CDR3 is TGCGCCAGCTGCTTAATAGCGGGGGGCTCCTACAATGAGCAGTTCTTC. It encodes CASCLIAGGSYNEQFF. This chain connects TRBV5-1 to TRBJ2-1; TRBD2 matches 10 bases. This CDR3 region has 16 residues. Looked up from germline, CDR1 is SGHRS and CDR2 is YFSETQ.

The V and J genes are TRBV28 and TRBJ2-7; perhaps TRBD1 as D (6 bases). The CDR3 sequence is 12 residues long. The germline CDR1 and CDR2 sequences are MDHEN and SYDVKM. V was trimmed by 6 bases and J by 1 base, leaving 7 bases between them. Written as DNA, the CDR3 is TGTGCCAGCAGGCAGGGGTCCTACGAGCAGTACTTC. As protein: CASRQGSYEQYF. Drawing the rest from reference TRBV28 and TRBJ2-7, the complete variable domain is DVKVTQSSRYLVKRTGEKVFLECVQDMDHENMFWYRQDPGLGLRLIYFSYDVKMKEKGDIPEGYSVSREKKERFSLILESASTNQTSMYLCASRQGSYEQYFGPGTRLTVT.

A remark on this clone: In this CDR3 the conserved last residue, phenylalanine or tryptophan, is missing, so a read error is likely. The DNA is omitted, as the CDR3 cannot be located on it reliably, and the CDR3 follows TCRdb's listing. This chain uses TRBV24-1 with TRBJ2-7; TRBD1, the D gene given by the table, was not confirmed from the DNA. Germline CDR1 is KGHDR and CDR2 is SFDVKD. The CDR3 numbers 11 amino acids, ends counted. CDR3 residues: CATHLAGGLRI.

There are a few counts of this clone. The CDR3 DNA is TGTGCCAGCTCACCAATGAACAGGGGCGCTGGCTACACCTTC. This gives the protein CASSPMNRGAGYTF. V and J are TRBV18 and TRBJ1-2, with 7 bases that match TRBD1. Looked up from germline, CDR1 is KGHSH and CDR2 is LQKENI. V shed 2 bases and J 7 bases; nucleotides not matched to a gene: 7. This CDR3 is 14 amino acids long.

This chain joins TRBV7-2 and TRBJ1-1; a possible D gene is TRBD1 (6 bases). This CDR3 is built from 13 residues. The ends were cut back, 2 bases at V and 6 bases at J, with 10 bases in the middle. Germline V gene sequence: CDR1 SGHTA, CDR2 FQGNSA. CDR3 sequence reads: CASSLLGGSEAFF. In nucleotides, the CDR3 is TGTGCCAGCAGCTTACTAGGGGGATCTGAAGCTTTCTTT.

The chain recombines TRBV5-1 with TRBJ2-4, with 13 bases that match TRBD2. Germline assignment: CDR1 SGHRS and CDR2 YFSETQ. There are 19 residues in the CDR3. V lost 1 base and J lost 2; bases outside the gene matches: 9. As DNA, the CDR3 is TGCGCCAGCAGCTTGCGGACTAGCGGGAGCGGTGAGTCCAAAAACATTCAGTACTTC. This codes for CASSLRTSGSGESKNIQYF.

CDR3 bases: TGTGCCAGCAGTTACTCTTCCGGGACATGGCCCCAGCATTTT. Protein: CASSYSSGTWPQHF. V is TRBV6-5 and J is TRBJ1-5; TRBD1 is a possible D gene (6 bases). The CDR3 covers 14 residues. V was clipped by 0 bases and J by 9 bases, with 12 bases between them. Germline CDR1 MNHEY, CDR2 SVGAGI.

This clone was seen a handful of times. The V and J genes are TRBV27 and TRBJ2-7; the match to TRBD1 covers 9 bases. Trimming cost V 6 bases and J 6 bases; bases outside gene matches: 12. The CDR3 runs 15 residues. Germline V gene lookup returns CDR1 MNHEY and CDR2 SMNVEV (reference sequence). Here the CDR3 DNA reads TGTGCCAGCAGCCCCCAACAGGGGGCGCTAGTCGAGCAGTACTTC. It specifies CASSPQQGALVEQYF.

The rearrangement joins TRBV5-4 to TRBJ2-1; tentative D call: TRBD1 (5 bases). Trimming took 3 bases from V and 7 from J, leaving 11 bases between them. The germline gives CDR1 SGHNT, CDR2 YYREEE (reference sequence). This CDR3 has 13 amino acids. The CDR3 nucleotides are TGTGCCAGCAGCTGGACACAGAATAATGAGCAGTTCTTC. It translates to CASSWTQNNEQFF. The full variable domain, rest sourced from reference TRBV5-4 and TRBJ2-1, is ETGVTQSPTHLIKTRGQQVTLRCSSQSGHNTVSWYQQALGQGPQFIFQYYREEENGRGNFPPRFSGLQFPNYSSELNVNALELDDSALYLCASSWTQNNEQFFGPGTRLTVL.

On this clone: Distinct nucleotide sequences in the sample also encode this CDR3. The CDR3 here is CASRRDSGDTQYF. The CDR3 DNA reads TGTGCCAGCAGAAGGGACAGCGGGGATACGCAGTATTTT. The gene calls are TRBV2 and TRBJ2-3, with D maybe TRBD1 (7 bases). CDR1 and CDR2 (germline): SNHLY, FYNNEI. V lost 6 bases, J lost 6 bases, and 13 bases lay in between. CDR3 size: 13 residues.

The gene calls are TRBV29-1 and TRBJ2-5, with TRBD1 matching 8 bases. The ends lost 4 bases at V and 4 bases at J; junction bases unmatched: 2. Per the germline V gene, CDR1 is SQVTM and CDR2 is ANQGSEA. This CDR3 is built from 12 residues. Here the CDR3 DNA reads TGCAGCGTTGCAGGGGGCGGAGAGACCCAGTACTTC. It codes for CSVAGGGETQYF.

The J gene is TRBJ2-1, the V gene TRBV19; D not certain. Germline V lookup: CDR1 LNHDA, CDR2 SQIVND (reference sequence). The V end was cut by 5 bases, the J end by 0 bases, with 11 bases between. This CDR3 has 15 amino acids. CDR3 in amino acids: CASSDTHNSYNEQFF. In DNA, the CDR3 is TGTGCCAGTAGTGACACCCATAACTCCTACAATGAGCAGTTCTTC.

The chain has TRBV7-2 and TRBJ2-5; maybe TRBD2 (5 bases). V was shortened by 6 bases and J by 0 bases, with 11 bases between the two germline ends. CDR3 length: 14 amino acids. Per germline, CDR1 SGHTA and CDR2 FQGNSA. CDR3 sequence: CASRRGQDQETQYF. CDR3 DNA sequence: TGTGCCAGCAGACGAGGGCAGGACCAAGAGACCCAGTACTTC.

The rearrangement uses TRBV27 and TRBJ2-2; 11 bases line up with TRBD1. The CDR3 consists of 13 residues. Germline CDR1 reads MNHEY; CDR2 reads SMNVEV (reference sequence). Trimming removed 10 bases from V and 4 bases from J; junction bases left unmatched: 2. The CDR3 DNA sequence: TGTGCCACCGGGACAGGGGGCACCGGGGAGCTGTTTTTT. This translates into CATGTGGTGELFF.

This rearrangement joins TRBV19 to TRBJ2-7; the D gene is possibly TRBD1 (6 bases). Trimming took 6 bases from V and 1 from J, leaving 16 bases between them. Germline V lookup: CDR1 LNHDA, CDR2 SQIVND (reference sequence). This CDR3 region has 15 residues. The CDR3 nucleotides read TGTGCCAGTAGAAGTTCCGGGACAATATCCTACGAGCAGTACTTC. This sequence encodes CASRSSGTISYEQYF.

This sequence joins TRBV11-3 and TRBJ2-4; TRBD2 is a possible D gene (6 bases). The CDR3 runs 14 residues. The V end lost 3 bases, the J end lost 0 bases, and 6 bases lay between the germline ends. Germline V gene lookup returns CDR1 SGHNT and CDR2 YENEEA. The CDR3 sequence: CASSFGGAKNIQYF. The CDR3 nucleotides read TGTGCCAGCAGCTTCGGGGGAGCCAAAAACATTCAGTACTTC. The entire variable domain, with the rest obtained from reference TRBV11-3 and TRBJ2-4, is as follows: EAGVVQSPRYKIIEKKQPVAFWCNPISGHNTLYWYLQNLGQGPELLIRYENEEAVDDSQLPKDRFSAERLKGVDSTLKIQPAELGDSAVYLCASSFGGAKNIQYFGAGTRLSVL.

This chain joins TRBV10-1 and TRBJ2-7; unclear D gene. The CDR3 spans 14 residues. Trimming left V 5 bases short and J 0 bases short, with 11 bases between. Looked up from germline, CDR1 is WNHNN and CDR2 is SYGVQD (reference sequence). The CDR3 nucleotides read TGCGCCAGCAGTCGCGTGCCGAGCTCCTACGAGCAGTACTTC. This codes for CASSRVPSSYEQYF.